A selection of T cell receptor beta chains follows, all from one sample in a study of shared clonotypes between healthy human individuals. Sequencing used immunoSEQ multiplex PCR; TCRdb keeps in-frame clones, though not all of them. The table records approximately 110,000 clones, roughly 66% of them present only once. The sample comprised memory CD8+ T cells sorted from blood. The source is a woman younger than 45 in good health. The conserved cysteine and the conserved F or W are not part of the CDR3 here. Only some rows state a clone size, as once, few, many or a class for expanded clones.

J | size | V | CDR3
TRBJ1-4 | NA | TRBV30 | AWSDPPGRLF
TRBJ1-5 | NA | TRBV19 | ASTPGGGAWPQH
NA | NA | TRBV15 | ATGETGEINEQY
TRBJ2-7 | NA | TRBV7-2 | ASSFFGYEQY
TRBJ1-1 | few | TRBV7-8 | ASSLVEGAVTEAF
TRBJ2-7 | once | TRBV28 | ASSFSHGTASSYEQY
TRBJ2-7 | many | TRBV7-2 | ASSPIQGPLYEQY
TRBJ2-6 | NA | TRBV28 | ASSATGPSGANVLT
TRBJ2-4 | NA | TRBV2 | ASTLAGSLAKNIQY
TRBJ1-1 | NA | TRBV6-4 | ASSRTGEGTEAF